The 3 T cell receptor beta chains below come from one sample, sequenced in a study of blood T cell repertoires in COVID-19. Measured with immunoSEQ multiplex PCR; TCRdb has only the in-frame clones, and not every one. The sample contains around 170,000 clones, nearly 80% of which appear only once. What was sequenced was PBMCs or T cells enriched from blood (not recorded which). The source of these receptors is a man between 60 and 70 years old who had been exposed to COVID-19.

This chain links TRBV6-6 with TRBJ2-7, with 11 positions matching TRBD2. J was trimmed by 7 bases and V by 2 bases; bases with no gene match: 4. Germline CDR1 reads MNHNY; CDR2 reads SVGAGI (reference sequence). This CDR3 has 14 residues. The DNA for the CDR3 is TGTGCCAGCAGTTACGGGACTAGCGGTGGGGAGCAGTACTTC. This codes for CASSYGTSGGEQYF.

V is TRBV7-6 and J is TRBJ2-3; 15 nucleotides line up with TRBD2. This CDR3 comprises 17 residues. Losses at the gene ends were 5 bases for V and 1 base for J; bases not matched to a gene: 4. The V gene's germline CDR1 is SGHVS and CDR2 FNYEAQ. CDR3 DNA: TGTGCCAGCAGCCCAAGGACTAGCGGGAGGGGCACAGATACGCAGTATTTT. This translates into CASSPRTSGRGTDTQYF.

V usage is TRBV19 and J usage is TRBJ2-2; 8 nucleotides agree with TRBD2. The CDR3 consists of 15 residues. Germline-derived CDR1 and CDR2 are LNHDA and SQIVND (reference sequence). V was pared by 5 bases and J by 5 bases, with 7 bases of the junction left unmatched. The DNA of the CDR3 is TGTGCCAGTAGTGTATTAGCGGGGCCAACCGGGGAGCTGTTTTTT. It encodes CASSVLAGPTGELFF. The full variable domain, its missing parts supplied by reference TRBV19 and TRBJ2-2, is DGGITQSPKYLFRKEGQNVTLSCEQNLNHDAMYWYRQDPGQGLRLIYYSQIVNDFQKGDIAEGYSVSREKKESFPLTVTSAQKNPTAFYLCASSVLAGPTGELFFGEGSRLTVL.